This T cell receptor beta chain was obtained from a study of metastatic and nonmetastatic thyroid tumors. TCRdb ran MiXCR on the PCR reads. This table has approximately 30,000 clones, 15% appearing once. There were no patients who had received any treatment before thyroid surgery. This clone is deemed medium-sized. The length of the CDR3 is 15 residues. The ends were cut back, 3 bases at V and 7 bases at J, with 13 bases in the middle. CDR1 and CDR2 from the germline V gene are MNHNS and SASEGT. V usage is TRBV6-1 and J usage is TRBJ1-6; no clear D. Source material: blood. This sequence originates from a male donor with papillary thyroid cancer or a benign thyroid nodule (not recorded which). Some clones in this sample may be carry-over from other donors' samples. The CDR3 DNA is TGTGCCAGCAGTGAGGACGGAGGGTCAAATTCACCCCTCCACTTT. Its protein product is CASSEDGGSNSPLHF.